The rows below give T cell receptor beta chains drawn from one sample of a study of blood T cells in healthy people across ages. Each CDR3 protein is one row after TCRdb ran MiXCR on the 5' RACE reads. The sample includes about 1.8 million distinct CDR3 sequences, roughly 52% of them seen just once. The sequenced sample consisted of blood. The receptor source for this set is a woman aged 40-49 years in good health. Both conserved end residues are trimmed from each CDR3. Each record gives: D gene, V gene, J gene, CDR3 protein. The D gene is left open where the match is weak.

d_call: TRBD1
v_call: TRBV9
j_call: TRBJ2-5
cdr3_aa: ASSVGQGFPETQY

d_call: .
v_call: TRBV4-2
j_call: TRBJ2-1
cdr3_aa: ASSQERYTEQF

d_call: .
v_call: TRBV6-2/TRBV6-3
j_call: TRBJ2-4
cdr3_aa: ASSINVLAENIQY

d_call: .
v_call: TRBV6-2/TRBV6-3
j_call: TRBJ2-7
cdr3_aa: ASKNAGSYEQY

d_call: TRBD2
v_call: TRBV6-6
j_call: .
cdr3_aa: ASTLPTSGGTQY

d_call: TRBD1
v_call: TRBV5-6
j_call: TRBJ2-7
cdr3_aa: ASRRTGGEYEQY

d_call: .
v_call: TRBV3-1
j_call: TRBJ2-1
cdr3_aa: ASSQERVLPLQF

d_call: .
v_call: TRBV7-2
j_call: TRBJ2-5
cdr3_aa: ASTTTRSPGYQETQY

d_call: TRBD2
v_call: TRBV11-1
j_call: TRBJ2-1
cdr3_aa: ASSSFAGTSAQGSYNEQF

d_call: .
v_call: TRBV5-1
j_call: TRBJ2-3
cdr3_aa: ASSWGPSADTQY

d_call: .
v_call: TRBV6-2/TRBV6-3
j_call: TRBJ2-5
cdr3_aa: ARSYSPRGTAKTQY

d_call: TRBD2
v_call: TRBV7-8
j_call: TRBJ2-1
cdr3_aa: ASSPPQRGGYNEQF

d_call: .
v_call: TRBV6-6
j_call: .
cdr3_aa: ASSTGHGKGGQETQY

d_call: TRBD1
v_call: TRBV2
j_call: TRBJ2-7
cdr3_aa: ASRPGTGTFYEQY

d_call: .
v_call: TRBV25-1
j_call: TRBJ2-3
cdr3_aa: ASSEGKRWADTQY

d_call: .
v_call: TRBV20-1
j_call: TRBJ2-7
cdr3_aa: SARREPLLLYEQY

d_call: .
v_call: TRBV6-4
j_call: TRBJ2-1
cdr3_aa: ASSDIRGGNNEQF

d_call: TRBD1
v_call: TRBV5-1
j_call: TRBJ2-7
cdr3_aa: ASGPITGTGTHEQY

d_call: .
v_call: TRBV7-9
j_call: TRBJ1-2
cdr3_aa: ASSSASGFNYGYT

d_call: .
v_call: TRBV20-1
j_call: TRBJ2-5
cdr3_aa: SARDEGAQY

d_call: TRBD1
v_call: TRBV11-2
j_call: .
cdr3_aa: ASSLSDRGRRSYEQY

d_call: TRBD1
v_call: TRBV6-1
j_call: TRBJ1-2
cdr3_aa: ACSGTGGGYT

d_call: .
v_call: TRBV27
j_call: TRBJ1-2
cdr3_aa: ASSRLLGGAGGYT

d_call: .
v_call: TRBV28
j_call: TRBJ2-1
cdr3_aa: ASSLRTVSYNEQF

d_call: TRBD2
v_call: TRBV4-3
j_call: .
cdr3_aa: ASSRRDSGGYNEQY

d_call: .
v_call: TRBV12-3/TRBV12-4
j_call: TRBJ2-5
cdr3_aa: ASSLLQGSETQY

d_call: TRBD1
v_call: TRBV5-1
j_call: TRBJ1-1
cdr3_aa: ASSPTGTMNTEAF

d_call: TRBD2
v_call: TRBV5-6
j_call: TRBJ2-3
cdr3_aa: ASSLSAGGISNTQY

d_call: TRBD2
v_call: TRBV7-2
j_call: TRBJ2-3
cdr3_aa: ASSLVASGGTDTQY

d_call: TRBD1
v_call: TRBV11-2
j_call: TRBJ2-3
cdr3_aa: ASSLGAWTGGTDTQY

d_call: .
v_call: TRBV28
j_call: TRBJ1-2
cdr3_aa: ASSLSGGWEWRGYT

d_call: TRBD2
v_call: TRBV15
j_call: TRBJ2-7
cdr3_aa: ATRLAGVYEQY

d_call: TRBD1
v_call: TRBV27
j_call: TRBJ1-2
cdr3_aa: ASSLSDRVAGYT

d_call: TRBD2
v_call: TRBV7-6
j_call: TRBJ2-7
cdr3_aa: ASSSRLAGVDPYEQY

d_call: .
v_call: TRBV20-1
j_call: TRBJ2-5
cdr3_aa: SARDRIAGNRETQY

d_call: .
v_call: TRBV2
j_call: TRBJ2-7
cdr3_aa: ASSRGSQYEQY

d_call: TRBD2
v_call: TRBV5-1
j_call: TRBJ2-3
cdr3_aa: ASSLGLASSDTQY

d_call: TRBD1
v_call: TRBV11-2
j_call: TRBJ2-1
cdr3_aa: ASSFGQGSNEQF

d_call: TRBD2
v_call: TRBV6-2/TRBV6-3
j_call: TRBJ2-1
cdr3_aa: ASKPSLAGGYNEQF

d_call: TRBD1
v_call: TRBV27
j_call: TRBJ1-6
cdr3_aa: ASTLGTGDNSPLH

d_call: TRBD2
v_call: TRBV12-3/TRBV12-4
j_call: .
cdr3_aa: ASSPRGGLDEQY

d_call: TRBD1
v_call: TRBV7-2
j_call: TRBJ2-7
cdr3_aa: ASSLFHRGAYEQY

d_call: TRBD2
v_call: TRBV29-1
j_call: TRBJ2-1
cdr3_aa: SVEAGTSEPENSYNEQF

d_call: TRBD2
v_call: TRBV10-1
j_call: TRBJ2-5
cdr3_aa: ASSESGEGQETQY

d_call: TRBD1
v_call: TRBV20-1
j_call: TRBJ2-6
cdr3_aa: SARTLTGAGANVLT

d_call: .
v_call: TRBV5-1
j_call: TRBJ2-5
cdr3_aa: ASSLSGPLETQY

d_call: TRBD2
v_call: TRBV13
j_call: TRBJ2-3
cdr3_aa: ASSSLAGGTTDTQY

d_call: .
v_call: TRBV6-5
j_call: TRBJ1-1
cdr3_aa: ASSYQRVVSTEAF

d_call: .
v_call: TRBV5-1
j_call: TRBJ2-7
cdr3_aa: ASSLGTWRAEQY

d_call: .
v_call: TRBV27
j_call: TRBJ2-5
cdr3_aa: ASRPRGAKHQETQY

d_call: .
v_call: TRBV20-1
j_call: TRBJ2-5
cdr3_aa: SAAPDSAWEQY